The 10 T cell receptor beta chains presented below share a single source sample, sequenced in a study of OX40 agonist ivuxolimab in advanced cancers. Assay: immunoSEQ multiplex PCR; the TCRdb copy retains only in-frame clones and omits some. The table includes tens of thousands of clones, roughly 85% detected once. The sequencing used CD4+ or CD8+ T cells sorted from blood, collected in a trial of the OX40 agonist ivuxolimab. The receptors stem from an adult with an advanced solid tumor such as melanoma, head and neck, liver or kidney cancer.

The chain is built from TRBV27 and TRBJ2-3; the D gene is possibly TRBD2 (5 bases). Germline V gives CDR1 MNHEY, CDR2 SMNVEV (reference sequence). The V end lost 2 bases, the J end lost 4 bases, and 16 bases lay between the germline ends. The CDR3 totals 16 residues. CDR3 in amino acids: CASSLKKLGSADTQYF. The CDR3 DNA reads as TGTGCCAGCAGTTTAAAAAAGTTAGGGAGTGCAGATACGCAGTATTTT.

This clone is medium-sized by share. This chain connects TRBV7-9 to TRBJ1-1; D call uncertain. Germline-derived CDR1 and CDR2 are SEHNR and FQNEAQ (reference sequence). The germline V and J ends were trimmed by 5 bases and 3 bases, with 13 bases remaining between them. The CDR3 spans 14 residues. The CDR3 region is CASSPDSWHTEAFF. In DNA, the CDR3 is TGTGCCAGCAGCCCAGACTCTTGGCACACTGAAGCTTTCTTT.

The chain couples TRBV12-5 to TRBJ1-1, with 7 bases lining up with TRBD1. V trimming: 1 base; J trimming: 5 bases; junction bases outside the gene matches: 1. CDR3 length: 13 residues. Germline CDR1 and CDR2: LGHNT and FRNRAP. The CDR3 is CASGLETGTEAFF. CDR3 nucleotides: TGTGCTAGTGGTTTGGAGACAGGGACTGAAGCTTTCTTT. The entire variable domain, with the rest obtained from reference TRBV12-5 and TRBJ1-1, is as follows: DARVTQTPRHKVTEMGQEVTMRCQPILGHNTVFWYRQTMMQGLELLAYFRNRAPLDDSGMPKDRFSAEMPDATLATLKIQPSEPRDSAVYFCASGLETGTEAFFGQGTRLTVV.

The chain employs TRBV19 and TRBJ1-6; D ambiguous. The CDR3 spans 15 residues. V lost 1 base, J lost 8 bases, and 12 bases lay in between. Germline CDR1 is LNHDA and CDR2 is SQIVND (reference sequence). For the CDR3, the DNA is TGTGCCAGTAGTATAGGTGAAGGCCGAGATTCACCCCTCCACTTT. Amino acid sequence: CASSIGEGRDSPLHF.

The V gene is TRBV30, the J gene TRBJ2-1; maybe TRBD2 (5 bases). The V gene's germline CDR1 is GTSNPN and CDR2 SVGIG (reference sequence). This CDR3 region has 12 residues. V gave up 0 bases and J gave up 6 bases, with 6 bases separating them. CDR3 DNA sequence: TGTGCCTGGAGTGTACGGGGCAATGAGCAGTTCTTC. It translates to CAWSVRGNEQFF.

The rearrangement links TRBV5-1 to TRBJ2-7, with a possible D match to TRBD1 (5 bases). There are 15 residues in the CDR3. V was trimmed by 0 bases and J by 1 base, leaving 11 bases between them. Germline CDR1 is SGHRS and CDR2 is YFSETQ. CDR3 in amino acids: CASSLAPGLSYEQYF. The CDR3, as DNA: TGCGCCAGCAGCTTGGCCCCAGGGTTATCCTACGAGCAGTACTTC. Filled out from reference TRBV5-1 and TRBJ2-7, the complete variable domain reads KAGVTQTPRYLIKTRGQQVTLSCSPISGHRSVSWYQQTPGQGLQFLFEYFSETQRNKGNFPGRFSGRQFSNSRSEMNVSTLELGDSALYLCASSLAPGLSYEQYFGPGTRLTVT.

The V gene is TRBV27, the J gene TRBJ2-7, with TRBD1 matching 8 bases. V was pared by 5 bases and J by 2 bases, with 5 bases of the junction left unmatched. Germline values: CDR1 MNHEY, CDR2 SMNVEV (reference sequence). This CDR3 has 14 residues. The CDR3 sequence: CASSQTTGAYEQYF. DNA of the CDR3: TGTGCCAGCAGTCAGACGACAGGGGCCTACGAGCAGTACTTC.

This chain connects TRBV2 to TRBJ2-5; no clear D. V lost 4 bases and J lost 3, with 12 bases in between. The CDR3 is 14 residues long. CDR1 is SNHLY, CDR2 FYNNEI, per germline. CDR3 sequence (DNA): TGTGCCAGCAGTGGATCCGGTTCCAAAGAGACCCAGTACTTC. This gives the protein CASSGSGSKETQYF.

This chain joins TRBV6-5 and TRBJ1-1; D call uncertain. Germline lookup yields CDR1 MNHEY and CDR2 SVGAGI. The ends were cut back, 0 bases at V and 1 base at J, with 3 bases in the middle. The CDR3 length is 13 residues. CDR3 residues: CASSYSWNTEAFF. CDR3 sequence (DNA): TGTGCCAGCAGTTACTCGTGGAACACTGAAGCTTTCTTT.

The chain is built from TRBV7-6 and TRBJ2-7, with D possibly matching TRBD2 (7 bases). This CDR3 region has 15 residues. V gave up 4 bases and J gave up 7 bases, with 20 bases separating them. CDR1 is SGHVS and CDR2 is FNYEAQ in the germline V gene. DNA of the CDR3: TGTGCCAGCAGCTACGGGGGGAGGGGGACGGCGGAGCAGTACTTC. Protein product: CASSYGGRGTAEQYF.